The rows below give T cell receptor beta chains drawn from one sample of a study of Graves' ophthalmopathy and Graves' hyperthyroidism. TCRdb called the multiplex PCR reads again in MiXCR, with one record for every CDR3 protein. The sample contains 1 million to 1.3 million distinct CDR3 sequences, about 35% of which appear only once. Input material: peripheral blood or thyroid tissue (not recorded which). The receptors here all came from an adult man with Graves' hyperthyroidism. CDR3s include the opening cysteine and the closing phenylalanine or tryptophan. Fields, in order: D gene, CDR3 length, clone size, V gene, J gene, CDR3 protein, CDR3 DNA. D genes are given only for firm matches. Expanded clones get a size class; other rows say once, few or many, or leave the size out.

>TRBD1|16|-|TRBV7-2|TRBJ2-2
CASSFAQGYNTGELFF
TGTGCCAGCAGCTTCGCACAGGGGTATAACACCGGGGAGCTGTTTTTT
>-|14|few|TRBV18|TRBJ1-1
CASSSRIENTEAFF
TGTGCCAGCTCGTCGAGGATAGAGAACACTGAAGCTTTCTTT
>-|13|many|TRBV2|TRBJ2-5
CASSRGRQETQYF
TGTGCCAGCAGTAGGGGGAGACAAGAGACCCAGTACTTC
>-|13|-|TRBV24-1|TRBJ2-3
CATSVQGADTQYF
TGTGCCACCAGTGTACAGGGCGCAGATACGCAGTATTTT
>-|15|many|TRBV7-8|TRBJ1-5
CASSLESGVRQPQHF
TGTGCCAGCAGCTTAGAGAGCGGGGTTCGGCAGCCCCAGCATTTT
>-|14|few|TRBV20-1|TRBJ2-7
CSARDPKKEYEQYF
TGCAGTGCTAGAGATCCCAAGAAGGAGTACGAGCAGTACTTC
>-|13|many|TRBV20-1|TRBJ2-7
CSARDISSYEQYF
TGCAGTGCTAGAGATATTAGCTCTTACGAGCAGTACTTC
>-|14|many|TRBV9|TRBJ1-4
CASSVDSRGEKLFF
TGTGCCAGCAGCGTAGACAGTAGGGGAGAAAAACTGTTTTTT
>-|11|few|TRBV29-1|TRBJ2-3
CSASSADTQYF
TGCAGCGCCTCGAGTGCAGATACGCAGTATTTT
>-|16|-|TRBV28|TRBJ2-6
CASSGFQGPGANVLTF
TGTGCCAGCAGTGGTTTTCAGGGCCCCGGGGCCAACGTCCTGACTTTC
>TRBD2|17|-|TRBV20-1|TRBJ2-7
CSARDFLAGVKSYEQYF
TGCAGTGCTAGAGATTTCCTAGCGGGAGTCAAGTCCTACGAGCAGTACTTC
>-|11|-|TRBV29-1|TRBJ1-1
CSASGPLGAFF
TGCAGCGCCTCGGGCCCCCTTGGTGCTTTCTTT
>-|15|many|TRBV7-9|TRBJ2-7
CASSLIGANYYEQYF
TGTGCCAGCAGCCTAATAGGCGCGAACTACTACGAGCAGTACTTC
>-|15|many|TRBV9|TRBJ2-5
CASSVDVRETETQYF
TGTGCCAGCAGCGTAGACGTCCGCGAGACAGAGACCCAGTACTTC
>TRBD1|15|many|TRBV5-1|TRBJ1-4
CASSRMGQGYEKLFF
TGCGCCAGCAGCAGAATGGGACAGGGGTATGAAAAACTGTTTTTT
>-|13|-|TRBV19|TRBJ1-4
CASSKGDGEKLFF
TGTGCCAGTAGTAAAGGGGACGGGGAAAAACTGTTTTTT
>-|15|-|TRBV19|TRBJ1-5
CASSFINQGNQPQHF
TGTGCCAGCAGTTTCATAAACCAGGGGAATCAGCCCCAGCATTTT
>-|15|many|TRBV6-5|TRBJ2-6
CASSRQTSGANVLTF
TGTGCCAGCAGTAGACAAACCTCTGGGGCCAACGTCCTGACTTTC
>-|13|many|TRBV19|TRBJ2-5
CASKRDRGETQYF
TGTGCCAGTAAAAGGGATCGAGGGGAGACCCAGTACTTC
>-|15|many|TRBV7-8|TRBJ2-7
CASSLWASTPYEQYF
TGTGCCAGCAGCTTATGGGCTAGCACACCCTACGAGCAGTACTTC
>TRBD2|17|-|TRBV7-3|TRBJ2-2
CASSSARLAGGTGELFF
TGTGCCAGCAGCTCAGCGCGTCTAGCGGGGGGCACCGGGGAGCTGTTTTTT
>TRBD1|15|many|TRBV19|TRBJ1-4
CASSTAGQGYEKLFF
TGTGCCAGTAGTACCGCGGGACAGGGATATGAAAAACTGTTTTTT
>TRBD1|17|-|TRBV5-1|TRBJ2-6
CASSFHPDRAGANVLTF
TGCGCCAGCAGCTTCCATCCCGACAGGGCTGGGGCCAACGTCCTGACTTTC
>-|12|few|TRBV30|TRBJ2-5
CAWSATGETQYF
TGTGCCTGGAGTGCTACTGGAGAGACCCAGTACTTC
>-|13|once|TRBV27|TRBJ1-5
CASSYNPHQPQHF
TGTGCCAGCAGTTACAACCCACATCAGCCCCAGCATTTT
>-|14|-|TRBV5-1|TRBJ1-5
CASSKQGPNQPQHF
TGTGCCAGCAGCAAACAGGGTCCCAATCAGCCTCAGCATTTT